This entry is about one TCR beta chain. This specimen comes from a study of blood T cell repertoires in COVID-19. On the study more broadly: The samples span acute and convalescent COVID-19 from the United States, Italy and Spain. T cells, B-cell-depleted T cells, or PBMCs supplied cDNA or gDNA.

In the source study's methods: Estimation of nucleated cell counts relied on the amplification of reference gene primers. TCRdb's table, derived via immunoSEQ multiplex PCR, lists solely in-frame clones and lacks some. D and trimming come from the DNA, and the V and J calls and clone size come from that table. The table lists roughly 200,000 clones, 70% to 80% of them singletons. Per the germline V gene, CDR1 is KGHSY and CDR2 is FQNENV. CDR3 length equals 17 residues. The junction had 10 bases not matched to a gene; V was cut back by 1 base and J by 2 bases. The gene calls are TRBV16 and TRBJ1-1; 7 bases align to TRBD1. Input material: peripheral blood. The sequence was collected from a man aged 50-60 years who had recovered from COVID-19. DNA for the CDR3: TGTGCCAGCAGCCAATATAACCGGGACAGCTTAAACACTGAAGCTTTCTTT. Translating gives CASSQYNRDSLNTEAFF. Full variable domain (rest looked up from reference TRBV16 and TRBJ1-1): GEEVAQTPKHLVRGEGQKAKLYCAPIKGHSYVFWYQQVLKNEFKFLISFQNENVFDETGMPKERFSAKCLPNSPCSLEIQATKLEDSAVYFCASSQYNRDSLNTEAFFGQGTRLTVV.